In this sample, the clone carrying this TCR beta chain turned up a few times. CDR3 size: 10 residues. CDR1 is DFQATT and CDR2 is SNEGSKA in the germline V gene (reference sequence). Trimming took off 6 bases at V and 3 bases at J, with 5 bases between the two ends. The data were obtained in a study of beta chain features in type 1 diabetes. Expressed TCRB transcripts were sequenced because the entire RNA isolate underwent reverse transcription. TCRdb keeps only in-frame clones here, not all; method: immunoSEQ multiplex PCR. Altogether roughly 380,000 clones are present, roughly 21% being singletons, with the ten largest covering about 0.044%.

The receptor comes from a woman between 18 and 30 years old in good health. The sequenced sample was naive CD4+ T cells from blood. The chain employs TRBV20-1 and TRBJ2-5; D uncertain. The CDR3 protein is CSARKETQYF. The CDR3 DNA sequence: TGCAGTGCCAGGAAAGAGACCCAGTACTTC.